The clone carrying this T cell receptor (beta chain) turned up a few times. The CDR3 covers 18 residues. The V and J ends lost 4 bases and 3 bases, in that order; junction bases with no gene match: 13. CDR1 is MGHRA, CDR2 YSYEKL, per germline. Sample-barcoded 5' priming and a J-beta primer mix drove a second PCR of 7 to 11 cycles. Each CDR3 protein gets one entry after TCRdb re-called the 5' RACE reads with MiXCR. The sample shows about 1.5 million distinct CDR3 sequences, under 55% of them seen only once. This record belongs to a study of blood T cells in healthy people across ages. The amount of total RNA extracted per sample was at least 5 micrograms.

Sequencing used blood. The V call is TRBV4-1, the J call TRBJ1-5, with TRBD1 identical over 9 bases. The origin of this receptor is a woman under 30 in good health. In DNA form, the CDR3 reads TGCGCCAGCAGCCCGACAGGGGGGTATGCTCTGGTCAATCAGCCCCAGCATTTT. Translating it yields CASSPTGGYALVNQPQHF.